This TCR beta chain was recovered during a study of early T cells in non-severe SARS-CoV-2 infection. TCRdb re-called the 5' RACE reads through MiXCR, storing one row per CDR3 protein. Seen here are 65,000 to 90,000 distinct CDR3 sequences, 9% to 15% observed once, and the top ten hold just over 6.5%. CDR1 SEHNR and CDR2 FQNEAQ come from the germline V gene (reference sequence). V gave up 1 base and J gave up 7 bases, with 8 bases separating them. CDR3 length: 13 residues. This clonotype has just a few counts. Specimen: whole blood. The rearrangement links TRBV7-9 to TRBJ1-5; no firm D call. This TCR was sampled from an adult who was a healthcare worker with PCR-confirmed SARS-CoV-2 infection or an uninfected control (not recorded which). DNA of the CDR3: TGTGCCAGCAGCTTAGTGGAAGGACAGCCCCAGCATTTT. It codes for CASSLVEGQPQHF.